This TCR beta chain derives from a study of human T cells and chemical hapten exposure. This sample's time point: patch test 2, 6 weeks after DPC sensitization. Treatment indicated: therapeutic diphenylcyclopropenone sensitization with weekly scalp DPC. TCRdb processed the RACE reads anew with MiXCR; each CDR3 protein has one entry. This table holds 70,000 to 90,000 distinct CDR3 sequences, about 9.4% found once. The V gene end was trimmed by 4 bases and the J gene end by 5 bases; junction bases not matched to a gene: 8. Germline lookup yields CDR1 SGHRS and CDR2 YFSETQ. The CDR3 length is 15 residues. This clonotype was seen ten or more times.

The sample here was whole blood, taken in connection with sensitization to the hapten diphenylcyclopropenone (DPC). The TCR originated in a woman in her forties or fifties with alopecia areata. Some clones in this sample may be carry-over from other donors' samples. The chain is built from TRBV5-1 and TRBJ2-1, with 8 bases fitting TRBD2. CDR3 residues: CASSKAGTRNNEQFF. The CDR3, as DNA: TGCGCCAGCAGCAAGGCCGGGACTAGGAACAATGAGCAGTTCTTC.